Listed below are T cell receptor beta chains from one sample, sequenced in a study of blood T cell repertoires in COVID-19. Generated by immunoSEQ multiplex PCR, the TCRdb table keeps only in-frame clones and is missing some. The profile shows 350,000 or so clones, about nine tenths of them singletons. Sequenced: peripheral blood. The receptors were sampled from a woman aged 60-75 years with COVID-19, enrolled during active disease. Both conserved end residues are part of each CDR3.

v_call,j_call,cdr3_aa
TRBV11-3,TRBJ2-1,CASSSQAGVAYNEQFF
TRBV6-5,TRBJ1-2,CASTGTPGSYTF
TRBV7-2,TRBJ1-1,CASSLVQRVNTEAFF
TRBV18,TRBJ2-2,CASSPPGLASGTGELFF
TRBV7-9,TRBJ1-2,CASSFNDGYTF
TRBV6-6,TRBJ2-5,CASSPRGETQYF
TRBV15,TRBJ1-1,CATSEDRGTEAFF
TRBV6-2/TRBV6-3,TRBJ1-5,CASSMTGVRSNQPQHF
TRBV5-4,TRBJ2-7,CASSFGPQASYEQYF
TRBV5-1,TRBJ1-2,CASSARQSNYGYTF
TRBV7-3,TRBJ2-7,CASSPWGGDNSYEQYF
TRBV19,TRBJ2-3,CASTGVRTDTQYF
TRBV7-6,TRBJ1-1,CASSSDTGDTKAFF
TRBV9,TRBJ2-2,CASSLGEPSGTGELFF
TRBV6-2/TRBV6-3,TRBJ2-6,CASSYWSGANVLTF
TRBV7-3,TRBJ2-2,CASSKAGSNTGELFF
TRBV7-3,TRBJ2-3,CASSFLNGDTQYF
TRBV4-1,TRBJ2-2,CASRDGGNTGELFF
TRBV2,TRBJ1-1,CASSEMRTPSKGATEAFF
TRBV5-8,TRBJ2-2,CASSRIRETGELFF
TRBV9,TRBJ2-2,CASSVAETGTGELFF
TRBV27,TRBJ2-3,CASSSGGRTVDTQYF
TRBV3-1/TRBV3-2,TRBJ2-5,CASSSWTGGRETQYF